This record looks at one T cell receptor beta chain sequence and its context. The CDR3 length is 20 residues. CDR1 SGHRS and CDR2 YFSETQ come from the germline V gene. The trim removed 3 bases at V and 0 bases at J, leaving 17 bases unmatched. This specimen belongs to a study of blood T cell repertoires in COVID-19. Overall study: Nucleic acid was either cDNA or gDNA, and it came from T cells, B-cell-depleted T cells, or PBMCs.

Under the authors' procedure: Estimation of nucleated cell counts relied on the amplification of reference gene primers. The protocol was immunoSEQ multiplex PCR, while the TCRdb copy is restricted to in-frame clones and leaves out a portion. Clone size and the V and J calls come from that table; the DNA yielded D and trimming. The table shows 650,000 to 800,000 clones, with 70% to 90% occurring only once. The source of this sequence is a woman aged 18-30 years with acute or convalescent COVID-19. The chain has TRBV5-1 and TRBJ1-5; 8 bases match TRBD1. Sequencing input: peripheral blood. The CDR3 DNA follows: TGCGCCAGCAGCTCGGGGGCCGGGACAGGCGGCTTTTATAGCAATCAGCCCCAGCATTTT. This translates into CASSSGAGTGGFYSNQPQHF. Complete variable domain (other parts from reference TRBV5-1 and TRBJ1-5): KAGVTQTPRYLIKTRGQQVTLSCSPISGHRSVSWYQQTPGQGLQFLFEYFSETQRNKGNFPGRFSGRQFSNSRSEMNVSTLELGDSALYLCASSSGAGTGGFYSNQPQHFGDGTRLSIL.